These 20 T cell receptor beta chains were all obtained from the same sample, sequenced in a study of T cells after yellow fever vaccination. TCRdb reanalysed the 5' RACE reads using MiXCR and keeps one entry per CDR3 protein. The table includes some 600,000 distinct CDR3 sequences, around an eighth detected once. Here the sequenced sample was PBMCs, taken on the day of the yellow fever booster vaccination. Receptors were obtained from a man aged 30 to 45 who received the YFV17D yellow fever vaccine.

The genes are TRBV10-2 and TRBJ1-5; 12 bases match TRBD1. Per germline, CDR1 WSHSY and CDR2 SAAADI. Trimming removed 6 bases from V and 8 bases from J; junction bases left unmatched: 8. The CDR3 consists of 15 residues. CDR3 region: CASSAGTGGAEPQHF. The DNA for the CDR3 is TGCGCCAGCAGCGCCGGGACAGGGGGCGCGGAGCCCCAGCATTTT.

The V call is TRBV28, the J call TRBJ2-1; TRBD1 matches 8 bases. J lost 8 bases, V lost 8 bases, and 11 bases had no gene match. CDR3 length equals 14 residues. Germline assignment: CDR1 MDHEN and CDR2 SYDVKM. The CDR3 bases are TGTGCCAGCGTCACGGGCAGGGGGCTGGATGAGCAGTTCTTC. Amino acid sequence: CASVTGRGLDEQFF.

This clonotype has more than one count but fewer than ten. The V call is TRBV12-3 or TRBV12-4, the J call TRBJ1-1, with TRBD1 as a possible D gene (5 bases). The CDR3 consists of 12 residues. Trimming took off 5 bases at V and 7 bases at J, with 11 bases between the two ends. The CDR3 sequence is CASSTDRLEAFF. The CDR3 region has the DNA TGTGCCAGCAGTACTGACAGACTTGAAGCTTTCTTT.

This clonotype was counted between two and nine times. The V call is TRBV11-2, the J call TRBJ2-5; the D gene is possibly TRBD2 (5 bases). Germline loops: CDR1 SGHAT, CDR2 FQNNGV. This CDR3 is built from 16 residues. With 1 base removed from V and 3 bases from J, the gap between germline ends came to 15 bases. The CDR3 DNA sequence: TGTGCCAGCAGCTTAGGGCCCGGGGAGTTGGAAGAGACCCAGTACTTC. Translation gives CASSLGPGELEETQYF.

The rearrangement links TRBV7-9 to TRBJ1-1; D unclear. V was trimmed by 11 bases and J by 4 bases, leaving 14 bases between them. This CDR3 comprises 12 residues. The germline V gene encodes CDR1 SEHNR and CDR2 FQNEAQ (reference sequence). CDR3: CASLDGGTEAFF. The CDR3 bases are TGTGCCTCCTTGGACGGTGGCACTGAAGCTTTCTTT.

The chain carries TRBV12-3 or TRBV12-4 and TRBJ2-2, with 7 bases aligning to TRBD2. The CDR3 has 15 amino acids. V shed 4 bases and J 9 bases; nucleotides not matched to a gene: 11. The CDR3 nucleotides read TGTGCCAGCAGTTCCCTACCGGGAGGTTCACGGGAGCTGTTTTTT. Protein sequence: CASSSLPGGSRELFF.

The chain joins TRBV6-2 or TRBV6-3 to TRBJ2-5; no clear D. The CDR3 sequence is 13 residues long. The germline CDR1 and CDR2 sequences are MNHEY and SVGEGT. V was pared by 0 bases and J by 4 bases, with 6 bases between. DNA for the CDR3: TGTGCCAGCAGTTACTCCGCCCGAGAGACCCAGTACTTC. Encoded protein: CASSYSARETQYF.

The V call is TRBV12-3 or TRBV12-4, the J call TRBJ1-1; 7 positions agree with TRBD1. This CDR3 region has 14 residues. J gave up 8 bases and V 4 bases, and 10 bases lay outside the gene matches. The CDR3 is CASSSGTANSEAFF. The CDR3 coding sequence is TGTGCCAGCAGTTCTGGGACAGCGAACTCCGAAGCTTTCTTT.

This clonotype was counted a few times. V gene TRBV13 combines with J gene TRBJ2-1; D is ambiguous. Germline V gene sequence: CDR1 PRHDT, CDR2 FYEKMQ (reference sequence). V dropped 2 bases and J dropped 2 bases, with 4 bases sitting between them. The CDR3 is made up of 13 amino acids. The CDR3 reads CASSLRTYNEQFF. DNA of the CDR3: TGTGCCAGCAGCTTACGCACCTACAATGAGCAGTTCTTC.

This clonotype showed up just once. This chain's CDR3 is CASSLPPQRDPYNEQFF. In nucleotides, the CDR3 is TGTGCCAGCAGTTTACCCCCTCAGCGGGATCCCTACAATGAGCAGTTCTTC. This chain links TRBV12-3 or TRBV12-4 with TRBJ2-1; 7 bases are shared with TRBD2. The CDR3 has 17 amino acids. V shed 2 bases, J shed 2 bases, and the junction held 9 bases outside the gene matches.

This chain connects TRBV20-1 to TRBJ2-3; 12 nucleotides agree with TRBD2. V dropped 0 bases and J dropped 2; count of bases not matched to a gene: 12. Looked up from germline, CDR1 is DFQATT and CDR2 is SNEGSKA (reference sequence). This CDR3 has 19 amino acids. CDR3 residues: CSARDWSSGRAENTDTQYF. CDR3 DNA: TGCAGTGCTAGAGATTGGTCTAGCGGGAGGGCAGAAAACACAGATACGCAGTATTTT.

A few counts support this clonotype. This chain joins TRBV20-1 and TRBJ2-7; unclear D gene. Trimming pared 3 bases from V and 3 bases from J, leaving 24 bases between. CDR3 size: 17 residues. Germline lookup yields CDR1 DFQATT and CDR2 SNEGSKA (reference sequence). CDR3 protein: CSASTTVENRVFYEQYF. DNA of the CDR3: TGCAGTGCTAGCACGACTGTCGAAAACAGAGTTTTCTACGAGCAGTACTTC.

V is TRBV12-3 or TRBV12-4 and J is TRBJ2-3, with D uncertain. The V end was cut by 6 bases, the J end by 0 bases, with 10 bases between. This CDR3 comprises 14 residues. The CDR3 here is CASRQFLSTDTQYF. CDR3 bases: TGTGCCAGCAGACAATTCTTGAGCACAGATACGCAGTATTTT.

This chain links TRBV25-1 with TRBJ2-5, with D hard to call. The CDR3 consists of 12 residues. Germline-derived CDR1 and CDR2 are MGHDK and SYGVNS. Trimming stripped 2 bases from V and 5 bases from J, with 6 bases between. The CDR3 loop is CASSERWETQYF. The DNA for the CDR3 is TGTGCCAGCAGTGAAAGGTGGGAGACCCAGTACTTC.

V is TRBV18 and J is TRBJ2-5; D is perhaps TRBD2 (5 bases). There are 15 residues in the CDR3. Germline CDR1 reads KGHSH; CDR2 reads LQKENI. V was trimmed by 2 bases and J by 1 base, leaving 11 bases between them. Here the CDR3 reads CASSPFEGGQETQYF. CDR3 DNA: TGTGCCAGCTCACCATTCGAGGGCGGCCAAGAGACCCAGTACTTC.

This sequence joins TRBV20-1 and TRBJ2-7, with D perhaps matching TRBD2 (6 bases). CDR1 and CDR2 from the germline V gene are DFQATT and SNEGSKA (reference sequence). The CDR3 length is 14 residues. V was trimmed by 6 bases and J by 2 bases, leaving 17 bases between them. The CDR3 loop is CSAGSAGPPYEQYF. Written as DNA, the CDR3 is TGCAGTGCGGGAAGCGCGGGACCACCCTACGAGCAGTACTTC.

This clonotype was seen more than once but under ten times. The rearrangement links TRBV12-5 to TRBJ2-3, with a tentative D call TRBD1 (6 bases). V was cut by 5 bases and J by 0 bases, with 12 bases left in between. The germline V gene encodes CDR1 LGHNT and CDR2 FRNRAP. The CDR3 consists of 15 residues. The CDR3 reads CASGQDSLSTDTQYF. The CDR3 DNA follows: TGTGCTAGTGGTCAGGACAGTCTGAGCACAGATACGCAGTATTTT.

In this sample, this clonotype turned up many times. The CDR3 loop reads CASSLRGASTEAFF. Here the CDR3 DNA reads TGCGCCAGCAGCTTGCGGGGGGCGAGCACTGAAGCTTTCTTT. The chain combines TRBV5-1 with TRBJ1-1; D perhaps matches TRBD1 (6 bases). CDR3 length equals 14 residues. CDR1 and CDR2 (germline): SGHRS, YFSETQ. V was cut by 1 base and J by 4 bases, with 11 bases left in between.

V usage is TRBV10-3 and J usage is TRBJ2-7; 9 nucleotides match TRBD2. Germline assignment: CDR1 ENHRY and CDR2 SYGVKD. V lost 2 bases and J lost 2; bases outside the gene matches: 4. CDR3 length equals 15 residues. In DNA form, the CDR3 reads TGTGCCATCAGTGAGGGAGCGGGAGGTACCTACGAGCAGTACTTC. This translates into CAISEGAGGTYEQYF.

This clonotype was recorded a few times. The V gene is TRBV7-9, the J gene TRBJ1-1; perhaps TRBD1 as D (5 bases). The CDR3 is made up of 17 amino acids. Germline assignment: CDR1 SEHNR and CDR2 FQNEAQ (reference sequence). V was trimmed by 1 base and J by 0 bases, leaving 15 bases between them. Here the CDR3 reads CASSLEPGTLMNTEAFF. In nucleotides, the CDR3 is TGTGCCAGCAGCTTAGAGCCCGGGACCCTGATGAACACTGAAGCTTTCTTT.